Detailed here is one T cell receptor beta chain. Its antigen is not identified. Germline V gene sequence: CDR1 LGHNA, CDR2 YNFKEQ. The ends lost 0 bases at V and 6 bases at J; junction bases unmatched: 8. CDR3 length: 15 amino acids. The treatment here: oral pan-JAK inhibitor, 5-10 mg twice daily. It was from PBMCs that CD4+ and CD8+ T cells were sorted. Sequencing used cDNA as its template, made by extracting RNA and reverse transcribing it. The repertoire was sequenced with immunoSEQ multiplex PCR; TCRdb's copy has only in-frame clones and lacks some. The sample holds fewer than 250,000 clones, approximately 38% seen once. These data come from a study of CD8+ T cells in alopecia areata. Whole-study findings and limits: The study found that many expanded lesional clones persisted in scalp and blood during tofacitinib.

Sequencing used CD4+ T cells sorted from blood, obtained between weeks 30 and 35, from a patient treated with tofacitinib. The genes are TRBV4-2 and TRBJ2-7; 7 positions match TRBD2. This sequence originates from a human donor with alopecia areata. This CDR3 reads CASSQEVAGTGEQYF. As DNA, the CDR3 is TGTGCCAGCAGCCAAGAAGTAGCGGGTACCGGCGAGCAGTACTTC.